Following are 30 T cell receptor beta chains from one sample sequenced in a study of T-cell memory formation after mild COVID-19. TCRdb reprocessed the 5' RACE reads via MiXCR and lists one record per CDR3 protein. The sample yields over 300,000 distinct CDR3 sequences, under 25% seen once. Sequencing used PBMCs or a T cell subset sorted from them (not recorded which). The receptor source for this set is a man younger than 30 who had mild COVID-19 (a few samples of this study predate the infection). Cell type and time point are not known.

This chain connects TRBV7-2 to TRBJ1-5, with TRBD1 matching over 7 bases. This CDR3 contains 15 residues. Germline lookup yields CDR1 SGHTA and CDR2 FQGNSA. Trimming cost V 5 bases and J 7 bases; bases outside gene matches: 11. The CDR3 bases are TGTGCCAGCAGCAGACAGGGTGGAACGGAGCAGCCCCAGCATTTT. Translating gives CASSRQGGTEQPQHF.

The table lists this clonotype with a few counts. The chain carries TRBV10-3 and TRBJ1-2, with 7 positions matching TRBD1. The CDR3 totals 16 residues. Germline lookup yields CDR1 ENHRY and CDR2 SYGVKD. The junction had 14 bases not matched to a gene; V was cut back by 9 bases and J by 1 base. CDR3 residues: CAIFSQDRTLNYGYTF. The CDR3 bases are TGTGCCATATTCTCCCAGGACAGGACTCTTAACTATGGCTACACCTTC.

This chain joins TRBV20-1 and TRBJ1-4, with TRBD1 identical over 12 bases. Germline V gives CDR1 DFQATT, CDR2 SNEGSKA (reference sequence). The junction had 12 bases not matched to a gene; V was cut back by 2 bases and J by 2 bases. The CDR3 totals 19 residues. Written as DNA, the CDR3 is TGCAGTGCTAGACGGGACAGGGGGCGACTCCTGCGGACTAATGAAAAACTGTTTTTT. Residues: CSARRDRGRLLRTNEKLFF.

The chain has TRBV21-1 and TRBJ1-1; the DNA was not compared with TRBD1, the D call given in the table. TRBV21-1 corresponds to a pseudogene. The CDR3 contains 11 residues. The CDR3 sequence: CASRRQTEAFF. CDR3 sequence (DNA): TGTGCCAGCAGGAGACAGACTGAAGCTTTCTTT.

The chain employs TRBV20-1 and TRBJ1-4; 9 positions agree with TRBD1. The CDR3 is 12 amino acids. J was trimmed by 11 bases and V by 5 bases; bases with no gene match: 6. Germline CDR1 DFQATT, CDR2 SNEGSKA (reference sequence). The DNA for the CDR3 is TGCAGTGCTCGGGACAGGGCCCCGAAACTGTTTTTT. Translating it yields CSARDRAPKLFF.

This clonotype was detected a few times. The chain joins TRBV6-2 or TRBV6-3 to TRBJ1-5, with a tentative D call TRBD1 (5 bases). Trimming shortened V by 4 bases and J by 7 bases, and 20 bases separated the two germline ends. The CDR3 sequence is 16 residues long. The germline CDR1 and CDR2 sequences are MNHEY and SVGEGT. The CDR3 nucleotides read TGTGCCAGCAGTTTTACCCCGGGCCCAGGGATCCAGCCCCAGCATTTT. Its protein is CASSFTPGPGIQPQHF.

The chain is built from TRBV7-9 and TRBJ2-1, with 8 bases lining up with TRBD2. J gave up 4 bases and V 5 bases, and 7 bases lay outside the gene matches. The CDR3 runs to 15 residues. The germline gives CDR1 SEHNR, CDR2 FQNEAQ (reference sequence). The CDR3 nucleotides read TGTGCCAGCAGCCTCTCGGGGACTAGGTACAATGAGCAGTTCTTC. This translates into CASSLSGTRYNEQFF.

This chain's CDR3 is CASSFGGVEKLFF. Here the CDR3 DNA reads TGTGCCAGCAGCTTTGGGGGCGTTGAAAAACTGTTTTTT. The V and J genes are TRBV7-9 and TRBJ1-4, with D tentatively TRBD1 (6 bases). Per the germline V gene, CDR1 is SEHNR and CDR2 is FQNEAQ (reference sequence). Trimming pared 3 bases from V and 7 bases from J, leaving 9 bases between. The CDR3 has 13 amino acids. The full variable domain, in which reference TRBV7-9 and TRBJ1-4 provide the parts outside the CDR3, is DTGVSQNPRHKITKRGQNVTFRCDPISEHNRLYWYRQTLGQGPEFLTYFQNEAQLEKSRLLSDRFSAERPKGSFSTLEIQRTEQGDSAMYLCASSFGGVEKLFFGSGTQLSVL.

This clonotype was detected only a few times. The V call is TRBV12-3 or TRBV12-4, the J call TRBJ1-1; D is undetermined. Trimming left V 6 bases short and J 0 bases short, with 5 bases between. The length of the CDR3 is 12 residues. The chain's CDR3 is CASRLMNTEAFF. Written as DNA, the CDR3 is TGTGCCAGCAGGTTGATGAACACTGAAGCTTTCTTT.

In nucleotides, the CDR3 is TGTGCCAGCAGCCAAGGCGGCAGGGGATGGGATACGCAGTATTTT. Translated, it gives CASSQGGRGWDTQYF. This chain connects TRBV14 to TRBJ2-3; possibly TRBD1 for D (6 bases). Germline-derived CDR1 and CDR2 are SGHDN and FVKESK. Trimming took off 1 base at V and 6 bases at J, with 14 bases between the two ends. CDR3 length: 15 residues.

This clonotype was counted a single time. The gene calls are TRBV6-2 or TRBV6-3 and TRBJ1-1; D not resolved. The V end lost 2 bases, the J end lost 4 bases, and 14 bases lay between the germline ends. Germline-derived CDR1 and CDR2 are MNHEY and SVGEGT. The CDR3 contains 15 residues. CDR3 sequence reads: CASSYRGTRVTEAFF. In DNA, the CDR3 is TGTGCCAGCAGTTACAGAGGAACTCGGGTCACTGAAGCTTTCTTT.

In its sample, this clonotype was seen a few times. The chain recombines TRBV11-2 with TRBJ2-5; 9 bases match TRBD2. CDR1 and CDR2 (germline): SGHAT, FQNNGV. This CDR3 has 13 residues. The V segment lost 1 base and the J segment 7 bases; nucleotides outside the gene matches: 1. The DNA for the CDR3 is TGTGCCAGCAGCTTAGGCGGGGGGGGGACCCAGTACTTC. Protein product: CASSLGGGGTQYF.

This rearrangement joins TRBV5-1 to TRBJ1-1; 8 bases are a match to TRBD1. J was trimmed by 1 base and V by 4 bases; bases with no gene match: 9. The CDR3 is made up of 16 amino acids. The germline CDR1 and CDR2 sequences are SGHRS and YFSETQ. The CDR3 sequence is CASSLSGTGGNTEAFF. The CDR3 DNA reads TGCGCCAGCAGCCTCAGTGGGACAGGCGGGAACACTGAAGCTTTCTTT.

The chain is built from TRBV4-3 and TRBJ2-3, with D possibly TRBD2 on 5 matching bases. The CDR3 length is 17 residues. Trimming took off 0 bases at V and 1 base at J, with 14 bases between the two ends. Germline CDR1 reads LGHNA; CDR2 reads YSLEER. The CDR3 coding sequence is TGCGCCAGCAGCCAAGATTCGGGGATCCTCGGCACAGATACGCAGTATTTT. Translated: CASSQDSGILGTDTQYF.

The table lists this clonotype with a few counts. The chain links TRBV12-3 or TRBV12-4 to TRBJ2-5, with 8 bases aligning to TRBD2. With 6 bases clipped from V and 5 bases from J, the junction kept 8 bases outside the gene matches. The CDR3 is 14 amino acids. The CDR3 spells CASRFAGGSETQYF. The CDR3 bases are TGTGCCAGCAGGTTCGCGGGGGGTTCGGAGACCCAGTACTTC.

This clonotype turned up a few times. The chain uses TRBV6-6 and TRBJ2-7; 12 nucleotides align to TRBD2. The CDR3 consists of 15 residues. The V gene's germline CDR1 is MNHNY and CDR2 SVGAGI (reference sequence). V lost 5 bases and J lost 2; bases outside the gene matches: 4. CDR3 region: CASSTSSGGAYEQYV. In nucleotides, the CDR3 is TGTGCCAGCAGTACTTCTAGCGGGGGGGCCTACGAGCAGTACGTC.

J is TRBJ2-3 and V is TRBV24-1; the D call may be TRBD1 or TRBD2 (5 bases each). CDR3 length equals 15 residues. Per germline, CDR1 KGHDR and CDR2 SFDVKD. The V and J ends lost 4 bases and 2 bases respectively, with 12 bases between them. CDR3 protein: CATSDPGTDTDTQYF. The CDR3 DNA sequence: TGTGCCACCAGTGACCCCGGGACGGACACAGATACGCAGTATTTT.

V and J are TRBV7-3 and TRBJ2-3; D is ambiguous. The CDR3 sequence is 14 residues long. Germline V gene data show CDR1 as SGHTA and CDR2 as FQGTGA. Deletions cut 5 bases from V and 0 bases from J, with 9 bases between. The CDR3 loop is CASSISASTDTQYF. Here the CDR3 DNA reads TGTGCCAGCAGCATTTCCGCTAGCACAGATACGCAGTATTTT.

This clonotype was recorded a few times. The chain uses TRBV5-6 and TRBJ2-5; 9 bases agree with TRBD1. In germline, CDR1 is SGHDT, CDR2 YYEEEE. This CDR3 is built from 15 residues. Trimming at V came to 0 bases and at J to 5 bases, leaving 5 bases not matched to a gene. This chain's CDR3 is CASSLGQGVVETQYF. The CDR3 DNA follows: TGTGCCAGCAGCTTGGGACAGGGGGTTGTGGAGACCCAGTACTTC.

This clonotype was detected once. The CDR3 coding sequence is TGCGCCAGCTCGGGCGGGGGGGTTGGTTCACCCCTCCACTTT. Its translation is CASSGGGVGSPLHF. This rearrangement joins TRBV4-3 to TRBJ1-6, with D possibly being TRBD1 (5 bases). Germline V gene data show CDR1 as LGHNA and CDR2 as YSLEER. This CDR3 contains 14 residues. The ends were cut back, 8 bases at V and 9 bases at J, with 17 bases in the middle.

This clonotype occurred many times. The chain couples TRBV7-9 to TRBJ1-5, with D tentatively TRBD1 (5 bases). The germline gives CDR1 SEHNR, CDR2 FQNEAQ (reference sequence). Trimming took off 5 bases at V and 0 bases at J, with 8 bases between the two ends. This CDR3 is built from 14 residues. The CDR3: CASSGTDSNQPQHF. CDR3 DNA sequence: TGTGCCAGCAGCGGGACTGATAGCAATCAGCCCCAGCATTTT. Using reference TRBV7-9 and TRBJ1-5 for the parts outside the CDR3, the full variable domain is DTGVSQNPRHKITKRGQNVTFRCDPISEHNRLYWYRQTLGQGPEFLTYFQNEAQLEKSRLLSDRFSAERPKGSFSTLEIQRTEQGDSAMYLCASSGTDSNQPQHFGDGTRLSIL.

The sample holds a few counts of this clonotype. This rearrangement joins TRBV20-1 to TRBJ1-2, with D uncertain. CDR1 DFQATT and CDR2 SNEGSKA come from the germline V gene (reference sequence). Trimming removed 0 bases at V and 8 bases at J, with 10 bases between. The CDR3 is 12 residues long. The CDR3 reads CSARDFRRGYTF. In DNA, the CDR3 is TGCAGTGCTAGAGATTTCCGGCGGGGCTACACCTTC.

The J gene is TRBJ2-1, the V gene TRBV7-3, with 9 bases matching TRBD1. This CDR3 is built from 15 residues. V lost 5 bases and J lost 8; bases outside the gene matches: 10. Germline CDR1 reads SGHTA; CDR2 reads FQGTGA. CDR3 loop: CASSLSQGAWDEQFF. The CDR3 coding sequence is TGTGCCAGCAGCCTATCACAGGGGGCCTGGGATGAGCAGTTCTTC.

This clonotype was counted between two and nine times. An end of the junction does not agree with germline; a read error may underlie this. The rearrangement joins TRBV3-1 to TRBJ1-4; the D gene is possibly TRBD1 (5 bases). Germline values: CDR1 LGHDT, CDR2 YNNKEL (reference sequence). This CDR3 comprises 15 residues. The CDR3 DNA reads TGTGCCAGCAGTGATACCGGGACCACTACTGAAAAACTGTTTTTT. Protein: CASSDTGTTTEKLFF. Looking up the rest from reference TRBV3-1 and TRBJ1-4 gives the full variable domain: DTAVSQTPKYLVTQMGNDKSIKCEQNLGHDTMYWYKQDSKKFLKIMFSYNNKELIINETVPNRFSPKSPDKAHLNLHINSLELGDSAVYFCASSDTGTTTEKLFFGSGTQLSVL.

A few counts support this clonotype. V gene TRBV28 combines with J gene TRBJ2-3; 7 positions agree with TRBD1. J gave up 5 bases and V 3 bases, and 11 bases lay outside the gene matches. Germline-derived CDR1 and CDR2 are MDHEN and SYDVKM. The CDR3 loop spans 16 amino acids. Here the CDR3 DNA reads TGTGCCAGCAGTTTCCAACCGACAGGGCTGGGAGATACGCAGTATTTT. This translates into CASSFQPTGLGDTQYF.

The chain has TRBV11-2 and TRBJ2-5; the D gene is possibly TRBD2 (5 bases). There are 18 residues in the CDR3. Looked up from germline, CDR1 is SGHAT and CDR2 is FQNNGV. With 4 bases removed from V and 2 bases from J, the gap between germline ends came to 23 bases. The chain's CDR3 is CASSSVGLAWNVQETQYF. CDR3 coding DNA: TGTGCCAGCAGCTCGGTGGGATTAGCGTGGAACGTTCAAGAGACCCAGTACTTC.

This chain uses TRBV7-2 with TRBJ1-4, with 7 bases matching TRBD1. The CDR3 totals 14 residues. Germline trimming cut 3 bases from V and 7 bases from J; bases unmatched to any gene: 5. CDR1 and CDR2 (germline): SGHTA, FQGNSA. CDR3 nucleotide sequence: TGTGCCAGCAGCTTTTACAGGGGAGGTGAAAAACTGTTTTTT. It is translated as CASSFYRGGEKLFF.

This clonotype has more than one count but fewer than ten. The chain links TRBV20-1 to TRBJ1-1; D remains unclear. The germline V and J ends were trimmed by 3 bases and 11 bases, with 16 bases remaining between them. In germline, CDR1 is DFQATT, CDR2 SNEGSKA (reference sequence). The CDR3 runs 12 residues. The CDR3, as DNA: TGCAGTGCTAGTGGGAGGACCCAAGCCGCTTTCTTT. It translates to CSASGRTQAAFF.

This clonotype was counted ten times or more. V is TRBV5-1 and J is TRBJ2-5; D unclear. This CDR3 comprises 14 residues. V was trimmed by 0 bases and J by 0 bases, leaving 6 bases between them. The germline CDR1 and CDR2 sequences are SGHRS and YFSETQ. CDR3 nucleotide sequence: TGCGCCAGCAGCTTGGGAGTCGACCAAGAGACCCAGTACTTC. As protein: CASSLGVDQETQYF.

V usage is TRBV11-2 and J usage is TRBJ2-2; 7 bases fit TRBD1. The germline CDR1 and CDR2 sequences are SGHAT and FQNNGV. This CDR3 spans 14 amino acids. V lost 7 bases to trimming and J lost 6 bases; unmatched junction nucleotides: 8. CDR3 region: CASTGTVGSGELFF. The CDR3 DNA sequence: TGTGCCAGCACCGGGACAGTGGGCTCCGGGGAGCTGTTTTTT.